Each of the 21 T cell receptor beta chains below was sequenced from the same sample in a study of blood T cell repertoires in COVID-19. Repertoires were generated with immunoSEQ multiplex PCR, while TCRdb's copy carries only in-frame clones and drops some. The data contain 200,000 to 300,000 clones, 85% to 90% of them singletons. Sequenced material: peripheral blood. The receptors come from a woman aged 55 to 70 with COVID-19, enrolled during active disease.

This clone has a single count. The rearrangement uses TRBV6-1 and TRBJ2-7, with 12 nucleotides matching TRBD1. Germline CDR1 reads MNHNS; CDR2 reads SASEGT. The CDR3 spans 13 residues. Losses at the gene ends were 3 bases for V and 8 bases for J; bases not matched to a gene: 2. This CDR3 is CASSDRDRGQQYF. The CDR3 DNA reads TGTGCCAGCAGTGACCGGGACAGGGGGCAGCAGTACTTC.

This clone was recorded a few times. The gene calls are TRBV6-5 and TRBJ2-3; D ambiguous. The CDR3 contains 14 residues. Germline V lookup: CDR1 MNHEY, CDR2 SVGAGI. The V gene lost 6 bases and the J gene lost 0 bases, with 10 bases spanning the gap. The CDR3 nucleotides are TGTGCCAGCAGCCAGAGGCAGAGCACAGATACGCAGTATTTT. Translating gives CASSQRQSTDTQYF.

The chain is built from TRBV7-8 and TRBJ2-5, with 9 bases identical to TRBD2. Per the germline V gene, CDR1 is SGHVS and CDR2 is FQNEAQ. This CDR3 has 16 amino acids. J gave up 1 base and V 1 base, and 4 bases lay outside the gene matches. The CDR3 reads CASSLGAGGPQETQYF. The CDR3 DNA reads TGTGCCAGCAGCTTAGGCGCGGGAGGGCCCCAAGAGACCCAGTACTTC.

V is TRBV11-1 and J is TRBJ2-7; weak D call: TRBD2 (5 bases). Trimming removed 1 base from V and 0 bases from J, with 13 bases in between. Germline CDR1 reads SGHAT; CDR2 reads FQDESV (reference sequence). CDR3 length: 16 residues. The CDR3 loop reads CASSLGSAAVSYEQYF. In DNA, the CDR3 is TGTGCCAGCAGCTTAGGGTCCGCAGCGGTCTCCTACGAGCAGTACTTC.

The CDR3 nucleotides read TGTGCCAGTACCAGAGGCCGGGGAAATAATGAAAAACTGTTTTTT. It yields the protein CASTRGRGNNEKLFF. The V and J genes are TRBV19 and TRBJ1-4; D is unresolved. The CDR3 has 15 amino acids. V was cut by 7 bases and J by 4 bases, with 16 bases left in between. The germline V gene encodes CDR1 LNHDA and CDR2 SQIVND (reference sequence).

The chain is built from TRBV2 and TRBJ2-7; weak D call: TRBD2 (6 bases). V shed 9 bases and J shed 3 bases, with 12 bases lying between them. The CDR3 is made up of 12 amino acids. Germline V gene lookup returns CDR1 SNHLY and CDR2 FYNNEI. CDR3 nucleotides: TGTGCCAGTAGCGGAAGGTACTACGAGCAGTACTTC. Protein sequence: CASSGRYYEQYF.

The chain has TRBV5-1 and TRBJ2-1; D uncertain. Germline V gene data show CDR1 as SGHRS and CDR2 as YFSETQ. The CDR3 sequence is 14 residues long. Trimming cost V 1 base and J 0 bases, with 5 bases left between them. This chain's CDR3 is CASSLTVSYNEQFF. CDR3 DNA sequence: TGCGCCAGCAGCTTGACAGTCTCCTACAATGAGCAGTTCTTC. Filled out from reference TRBV5-1 and TRBJ2-1, the complete variable domain reads KAGVTQTPRYLIKTRGQQVTLSCSPISGHRSVSWYQQTPGQGLQFLFEYFSETQRNKGNFPGRFSGRQFSNSRSEMNVSTLELGDSALYLCASSLTVSYNEQFFGPGTRLTVL.

The chain uses TRBV18 and TRBJ2-6; tentatively, D is TRBD1 (5 bases). This CDR3 is built from 16 residues. Germline V gene lookup returns CDR1 KGHSH and CDR2 LQKENI. The V and J ends lost 2 bases and 0 bases respectively, with 8 bases between them. The DNA of the CDR3 is TGTGCCAGCTCACCATTAGGGGTCTCTGGGGCCAACGTCCTGACTTTC. This codes for CASSPLGVSGANVLTF.

The chain recombines TRBV9 with TRBJ2-7, with 7 bases aligning to TRBD1. The V gene end was trimmed by 4 bases and the J gene end by 6 bases; junction bases not matched to a gene: 4. The CDR3 is made up of 12 amino acids. Germline loops: CDR1 SGDLS, CDR2 YYNGEE. The CDR3 bases are TGTGCCAGCAGCTTACAGGGGATCGAGCAGTACTTC. It is translated as CASSLQGIEQYF.

This chain uses TRBV4-2 with TRBJ1-2, with D hard to call. The CDR3 loop spans 17 amino acids. Germline V gene sequence: CDR1 LGHNA, CDR2 YNFKEQ. Between the trimmed V and J ends, which lost 0 bases and 0 bases, there was a span of 14 bases. The CDR3 region has the DNA TGTGCCAGCAGCCAAGAGGGCAGACTAAACCCTAACTATGGCTACACCTTC. It codes for CASSQEGRLNPNYGYTF.

The sample holds one count of this clone. This chain connects TRBV28 to TRBJ2-2; D is possibly TRBD1 (5 bases). V was cut by 5 bases and J by 5 bases, with 12 bases left in between. Germline V gene sequence: CDR1 MDHEN, CDR2 SYDVKM. This CDR3 region has 14 residues. As DNA, the CDR3 is TGTGCCAGCAGTCGGACATTGCGGACCGGGGAGCTGTTTTTT. Translated: CASSRTLRTGELFF.

V gene TRBV19 combines with J gene TRBJ1-1; TRBD1 might be the D (6 bases). Germline V CDR1 and CDR2: LNHDA, SQIVND (reference sequence). The CDR3 is 13 residues long. Trimming stripped 6 bases from V and 2 bases from J, with 10 bases between. CDR3 loop: CASRRGHNTEAFF. In DNA form, the CDR3 reads TGTGCCAGTAGGAGGGGACACAACACTGAAGCTTTCTTT.

The chain employs TRBV30 and TRBJ2-2, with no clear D. There are 16 residues in the CDR3. Per germline, CDR1 GTSNPN and CDR2 SVGIG (reference sequence). V dropped 0 bases and J dropped 7 bases, with 18 bases sitting between them. CDR3 in amino acids: CAWSVKAALGFGELFF. In nucleotides, the CDR3 is TGTGCCTGGAGTGTAAAGGCGGCCCTAGGCTTCGGGGAGCTGTTTTTT.

This rearrangement joins TRBV5-1 to TRBJ2-4; TRBD2 matches at 16 bases. The V gene end was trimmed by 4 bases and the J gene end by 6 bases; junction bases not matched to a gene: 7. The CDR3 consists of 17 residues. CDR1 SGHRS and CDR2 YFSETQ come from the germline V gene. CDR3 residues: CASSGGLAGGPGNIQYF. For the CDR3, the DNA is TGCGCCAGCAGCGGGGGACTAGCGGGAGGGCCAGGAAACATTCAGTACTTC.

The rearrangement joins TRBV19 to TRBJ1-5; 9 positions agree with TRBD1. Per germline, CDR1 LNHDA and CDR2 SQIVND (reference sequence). Trimming at V came to 5 bases and at J to 0 bases, leaving 20 bases not matched to a gene. The CDR3 is made up of 21 amino acids. The CDR3 sequence is CASSPQTIGTGPHYSNQPQHF. CDR3 bases: TGTGCCAGTAGTCCGCAAACCATCGGGACAGGGCCACACTATAGCAATCAGCCCCAGCATTTT. Combining the CDR3 with reference TRBV19 and TRBJ1-5 gives the whole variable domain DGGITQSPKYLFRKEGQNVTLSCEQNLNHDAMYWYRQDPGQGLRLIYYSQIVNDFQKGDIAEGYSVSREKKESFPLTVTSAQKNPTAFYLCASSPQTIGTGPHYSNQPQHFGDGTRLSIL.

The table lists this clone with a count of one. This chain joins TRBV7-3 and TRBJ1-6, with no clear D. V gave up 2 bases and J gave up 7 bases, with 6 bases separating them. The CDR3 spans 13 residues. Germline V gene lookup returns CDR1 SGHTA and CDR2 FQGTGA. The CDR3 sequence is CASSLLENSPLHF. CDR3 nucleotide sequence: TGTGCCAGCAGCTTATTAGAGAATTCACCCCTCCACTTT.

This clone was observed once. V usage is TRBV10-3 and J usage is TRBJ2-5, with 14 positions matching TRBD2. The CDR3 has 17 amino acids. CDR1 and CDR2 from the germline V gene are ENHRY and SYGVKD. The V gene end was trimmed by 5 bases and the J gene end by 5 bases; junction bases not matched to a gene: 10. CDR3 residues: CAISKGLAGDSRETQYF. The CDR3 region has the DNA TGTGCCATCAGTAAGGGACTAGCGGGGGATTCGCGGGAGACCCAGTACTTC.

The sample holds one count of this clone. The chain has TRBV20-1 and TRBJ1-5; TRBD1 aligns across 8 bases. The length of the CDR3 is 18 residues. Germline values: CDR1 DFQATT, CDR2 SNEGSKA (reference sequence). V was pared by 3 bases and J by 0 bases, with 13 bases of the junction left unmatched. The CDR3 sequence: CSASHARTGPYSNQPQHF. The CDR3 DNA reads as TGCAGTGCTAGTCACGCGCGGACAGGGCCTTATAGCAATCAGCCCCAGCATTTT.

The V call is TRBV4-1, the J call TRBJ2-7; TRBD1 agrees at 7 bases. J lost 5 bases, V lost 4 bases, and 8 bases had no gene match. This CDR3 spans 14 amino acids. Per germline, CDR1 MGHRA and CDR2 YSYEKL. In nucleotides, the CDR3 is TGCGCCAGCAGCCTAGGGGGCGGCAAGGACGAGCAGTACTTC. This sequence encodes CASSLGGGKDEQYF.

This clone occurred a few times. This rearrangement joins TRBV18 to TRBJ2-7, with a weak D call TRBD1 (5 bases). This CDR3 is built from 13 residues. Trimming left V 1 base short and J 3 bases short, with 7 bases between. The germline gives CDR1 KGHSH, CDR2 LQKENI. In nucleotides, the CDR3 is TGTGCCAGCTCACCACGACAGTACTACGAGCAGTACTTC. It is translated as CASSPRQYYEQYF.

The chain uses TRBV28 and TRBJ2-7; TRBD2 is a possible D gene (6 bases). The CDR3 is made up of 15 amino acids. V lost 2 bases, J lost 2 bases, and 13 bases lay in between. The V gene's germline CDR1 is MDHEN and CDR2 SYDVKM. DNA for the CDR3: TGTGCCAGCAGTTTAGTCGGGACTTTTGCCTACGAGCAGTACTTC. This translates into CASSLVGTFAYEQYF.